These 16 T cell receptor beta chains were all obtained from the same sample, sequenced in a study of CD8+CD57+ T cells in acquired aplastic anemia. These receptors are not linked to any known antigen. The template for TCR beta VDJ and CDR3 sequence profiling was genomic DNA. TCRdb fed the reads into MiXCR, producing one record per CDR3 protein. The sample carries around 15,000 distinct CDR3 sequences, 37% recorded once. Patients picked for sequencing had shown CD8+CD57+ cell expansion detected by flow cytometry. Study conclusions and caveats: CD8+CD57+ cells (from patients) displayed lower diversity than the total CD4+ and CD8+ pools did.

Sequencing was performed on CD8+CD57+ T cells sorted from PBMCs. Subset indicated: bead-enriched CD8+CD57+ effector memory T cells from SAA patients. The receptors were gathered from a human donor with aplastic anemia.

This chain uses TRBV20-1 with TRBJ1-6; D is unclear. Trimming removed 3 bases at V and 10 bases at J, with 13 bases between. The CDR3 sequence is 13 residues long. Germline CDR1 and CDR2: DFQATT and SNEGSKA (reference sequence). CDR3 amino acids: CSARRRSTSPLHF. CDR3 sequence (DNA): TGCAGTGCTAGGCGGCGATCCACCTCACCCCTCCACTTT.

The CDR3 here is CATKIVWTGGSHGYTF. In DNA, the CDR3 is TGTGCCACCAAAATTGTTTGGACAGGGGGTTCCCATGGCTACACCTTC. The chain employs TRBV15 and TRBJ1-2, with 10 bases identical to TRBD1. CDR3 size: 16 residues. Looked up from germline, CDR1 is LNHNV and CDR2 is YYDKDF (reference sequence). The V gene end was trimmed by 7 bases and the J gene end by 6 bases; junction bases not matched to a gene: 14. Complete variable domain (other parts from reference TRBV15 and TRBJ1-2): DAMVIQNPRYQVTQFGKPVTLSCSQTLNHNVMYWYQQKSSQAPKLLFHYYDKDFNNEADTPDNFQSRRPNTSFCFLDIRSPGLGDTAMYLCATKIVWTGGSHGYTFGSGTRLTVV.

This chain uses TRBV7-8 with TRBJ2-2, with 14 nucleotides matching TRBD2. V was pared by 2 bases and J by 5 bases, with 7 bases of the junction left unmatched. The length of the CDR3 is 18 residues. Germline V CDR1 and CDR2: SGHVS, FQNEAQ. CDR3 protein: CASSLTPGLAGETGELFF. CDR3 nucleotides: TGTGCCAGCAGCTTAACACCGGGACTAGCGGGAGAAACCGGGGAGCTGTTTTTT.

This clonotype was recorded only once. The rearrangement uses TRBV7-9 and TRBJ2-7, with 7 bases matching TRBD1. Unmatched junction bases numbered 1, after V lost 5 bases and J lost 0 bases. The CDR3 totals 13 residues. The germline V gene has CDR1 SEHNR and CDR2 FQNEAQ (reference sequence). CDR3 region: CASSGDSSYEQYF. The CDR3 DNA reads TGTGCCAGCAGCGGGGACAGCTCCTACGAGCAGTACTTC.

There are a few counts of this clonotype. The chain employs TRBV14 and TRBJ2-7, with D possibly being TRBD1 (5 bases). Trimming removed 1 base at V and 4 bases at J, with 11 bases between. This CDR3 has 14 amino acids. Per the germline V gene, CDR1 is SGHDN and CDR2 is FVKESK. CDR3 sequence (DNA): TGTGCCAGCAGCCAAGGGACAAGAGGTTACGAGCAGTACTTC. The encoded protein is CASSQGTRGYEQYF.

The rearrangement uses TRBV20-1 and TRBJ1-2, with D perhaps matching TRBD1 (6 bases). This CDR3 is built from 14 residues. Germline lookup yields CDR1 DFQATT and CDR2 SNEGSKA (reference sequence). V gave up 1 base and J gave up 8 bases, with 17 bases separating them. The CDR3 region is CSARALQGRGGYTF. The DNA of the CDR3 is TGCAGTGCTAGAGCTTTACAGGGTAGAGGCGGCTACACCTTC.

This clonotype has a count of ten or more. The chain joins TRBV7-9 to TRBJ1-1, with D unresolved. CDR3 length: 15 amino acids. Germline CDR1 reads SEHNR; CDR2 reads FQNEAQ (reference sequence). V lost 3 bases to trimming and J lost 3 bases, with 14 bases between them. This chain's CDR3 is CASSFISSGYTEAFF. The CDR3 DNA is TGTGCCAGCAGCTTTATATCCTCGGGATACACTGAAGCTTTCTTT.

There are many counts of this clonotype. V usage is TRBV9 and J usage is TRBJ2-3, with 11 bases that match TRBD2. The V segment lost 2 bases and the J segment 5 bases; nucleotides outside the gene matches: 10. From germline, CDR1 is SGDLS and CDR2 YYNGEE. The length of the CDR3 is 17 residues. CDR3 DNA sequence: TGTGCCAGCAGCGTTAGCCTAGCGGGGGGATATGGAGATACGCAGTATTTT. Protein product: CASSVSLAGGYGDTQYF.

The chain links TRBV19 to TRBJ1-1; possible D gene TRBD1, 5 bases. With 8 bases removed from V and 11 bases from J, the gap between germline ends came to 21 bases. This CDR3 is 13 amino acids long. The germline CDR1 and CDR2 sequences are LNHDA and SQIVND (reference sequence). The CDR3 DNA follows: TGTGCCAGTGGAGCGGGGGTACCCACGGGGGCTTTCTTT. It yields the protein CASGAGVPTGAFF.

For this clonotype: This may stem from a read error, because a much larger clone lies one nucleotide away. This chain joins TRBV12-3 or TRBV12-4 and TRBJ1-3; D unclear. This CDR3 is built from 14 residues. The CDR3, as DNA: TGTGCCAGCAGGTTACAAACTTCTGGAAACACCATGTATTTT. The encoded protein is CASRLQTSGNTMYF.

In this sample, this clonotype turned up a few times. This sequence joins TRBV29-1 and TRBJ1-5; D is undetermined. Trimming removed 7 bases at V and 3 bases at J, with 13 bases between. Germline V lookup: CDR1 SQVTM, CDR2 ANQGSEA. The CDR3 covers 13 residues. Here the CDR3 DNA reads TGCAGCGCTACTGGAGGGCCCAATCAGCCCCAGCATTTT. Translation gives CSATGGPNQPQHF.

The rearrangement links TRBV18 to TRBJ1-1, with D perhaps matching TRBD1 (6 bases). CDR1 is KGHSH, CDR2 LQKENI, per germline. The CDR3 contains 17 residues. The germline V and J ends were trimmed by 1 base and 5 bases, with 20 bases remaining between them. CDR3 residues: CASSPQEAGARTTEAFF. The CDR3, as DNA: TGTGCCAGCTCACCACAGGAGGCAGGGGCTAGAACTACTGAAGCTTTCTTT.

The genes are TRBV7-6 and TRBJ1-4; D gene ambiguous. Looked up from germline, CDR1 is SGHVS and CDR2 is FNYEAQ. The CDR3 has 12 amino acids. Trimming removed 0 bases at V and 11 bases at J, with 7 bases between. CDR3: CASSLARGKLFF. DNA of the CDR3: TGTGCCAGCAGCTTAGCTCGAGGGAAACTGTTTTTT.

V usage is TRBV29-1 and J usage is TRBJ2-7; 10 bases are shared with TRBD1. J lost 2 bases, V lost 3 bases, and 4 bases had no gene match. The germline CDR1 and CDR2 sequences are SQVTM and ANQGSEA. CDR3 length equals 14 residues. The CDR3 bases are TGCAGCGTTGATATGGGACAGGGGACCTACGAGCAGTACTTC. Its translation: CSVDMGQGTYEQYF.

The chain carries TRBV6-1 and TRBJ1-2, with a tentative D call TRBD1 (5 bases). CDR1 and CDR2 (germline): MNHNS, SASEGT. The CDR3 totals 13 residues. V lost 5 bases and J 7 bases, leaving 14 bases between the germline ends. Here the CDR3 reads CASSPQGEGGYTF. CDR3 coding DNA: TGTGCCAGCAGTCCCCAGGGCGAGGGTGGCTACACCTTC.

This clonotype was observed at least ten times. The gene calls are TRBV6-1 and TRBJ2-2, with 11 bases matching TRBD2. The trim removed 0 bases at V and 4 bases at J, leaving 10 bases unmatched. The CDR3 sequence is 19 residues long. Germline V gene sequence: CDR1 MNHNS, CDR2 SASEGT. The CDR3 loop is CASSEAALAGGLFTGELFF. The CDR3 DNA follows: TGTGCCAGCAGTGAAGCTGCCCTAGCGGGGGGCCTCTTCACCGGGGAGCTGTTTTTT.